The 22 T cell receptor beta chains below all came from one sample that was sequenced in a study of CD8+CD57+ T cells in acquired aplastic anemia. Genomic DNA served as template for TCR beta VDJ and CDR3 profiling. One entry per CDR3 protein results from TCRdb running MiXCR on the reads. The table has approximately 65,000 distinct CDR3 sequences, about 50% seen once. Sequenced input: sorted CD4+, CD8+, or CD8+CD57+ T cells (not recorded which) from PBMCs. The source of these receptors is a human donor in good health, serving as a control.

This clonotype came up many times. The genes are TRBV20-1 and TRBJ1-3; perhaps TRBD1 as D (5 bases). The CDR3 runs 16 residues. V lost 0 bases and J lost 0, with 12 bases in between. CDR1 is DFQATT and CDR2 is SNEGSKA in the germline V gene (reference sequence). DNA for the CDR3: TGCAGTGCTAGAGATCGCCAGGGATACTCTGGAAACACCATATATTTT. This sequence encodes CSARDRQGYSGNTIYF.

This clonotype is termed medium-sized. V usage is TRBV2 and J usage is TRBJ1-1; D possibly corresponds to TRBD1 (6 bases). This CDR3 is 12 amino acids long. V lost 4 bases and J lost 5, with 8 bases in between. Germline loops: CDR1 SNHLY, CDR2 FYNNEI. The CDR3 nucleotides are TGTGCCAGCAGTGCACAGGGAACTGAAGCTTTCTTT. Translation: CASSAQGTEAFF.

This clonotype was recorded at least ten times. The rearrangement uses TRBV28 and TRBJ1-5, with D possibly matching TRBD1 (5 bases). The ends were cut back, 6 bases at V and 3 bases at J, with 9 bases in the middle. This CDR3 has 13 amino acids. CDR1 MDHEN and CDR2 SYDVKM come from the germline V gene. CDR3 sequence reads: CASSPGLNQPQHF. Here the CDR3 DNA reads TGTGCCAGCAGCCCAGGGCTCAATCAGCCCCAGCATTTT.

This rearrangement joins TRBV19 to TRBJ2-7, with 9 nucleotides matching TRBD1. Germline loops: CDR1 LNHDA, CDR2 SQIVND (reference sequence). The CDR3 contains 15 residues. Losses at the gene ends were 6 bases for V and 5 bases for J; bases not matched to a gene: 11. DNA of the CDR3: TGTGCCAGTAGGGGACAGGGCAGGGGGCAAGACGAGCAGTACTTC. It yields the protein CASRGQGRGQDEQYF.

By sample share, this clonotype is medium-sized. J is TRBJ1-1 and V is TRBV10-3; TRBD1 is a possible D gene (6 bases). Between the trimmed V and J ends, which lost 2 bases and 5 bases, there was a span of 6 bases. Germline CDR1 reads ENHRY; CDR2 reads SYGVKD. The CDR3 sequence is 12 residues long. The CDR3 nucleotides are TGTGCCATCAGTGAGACAGGGACTGAAGCTTTCTTT. Translation: CAISETGTEAFF.

The count of this clonotype is one. The rearrangement links TRBV9 to TRBJ1-6; 7 nucleotides line up with TRBD1. Germline V lookup: CDR1 SGDLS, CDR2 YYNGEE. The junction had 10 bases not matched to a gene; V was cut back by 3 bases and J by 7 bases. The CDR3 totals 16 residues. The CDR3 bases are TGTGCCAGCAGCGGGACCCACAGGGGCACGAATTCACCCCTCCACTTT. Translated: CASSGTHRGTNSPLHF.

The chain joins TRBV11-2 to TRBJ2-7, with TRBD2 matching 12 bases. CDR3 length: 22 residues. Germline CDR1 reads SGHAT; CDR2 reads FQNNGV. With V trimmed by 0 bases and J by 0 bases, 18 bases remained unmatched. CDR3 sequence: CASSLEPAGGTSGSLPSYEQYF. The CDR3 DNA reads TGTGCCAGCAGCTTAGAGCCAGCGGGGGGGACTAGCGGGTCCCTACCCTCCTACGAGCAGTACTTC.

The V gene is TRBV10-3, the J gene TRBJ1-1; TRBD1 might be the D (6 bases). CDR1 and CDR2 from the germline V gene are ENHRY and SYGVKD. The V end lost 3 bases, the J end lost 8 bases, and 19 bases lay between the germline ends. CDR3 size: 15 residues. The CDR3 coding sequence is TGTGCCATCAGTGACCCGAGCACAGGGAGAGGGGAAGCTTTCTTT. Translation gives CAISDPSTGRGEAFF.

The V gene is TRBV10-3, the J gene TRBJ2-6, with D hard to call. V was trimmed by 3 bases and J by 2 bases, leaving 8 bases between them. The CDR3 length is 15 residues. The germline gives CDR1 ENHRY, CDR2 SYGVKD. The CDR3 loop reads CAISDWSAGANVLTF. The CDR3 coding sequence is TGTGCCATCAGTGACTGGTCAGCTGGGGCCAACGTCCTGACTTTC.

This chain joins TRBV29-1 and TRBJ1-3; possible D gene TRBD1, 6 bases. This CDR3 comprises 13 residues. With 6 bases removed from V and 10 bases from J, the gap between germline ends came to 19 bases. Germline values: CDR1 SQVTM, CDR2 ANQGSEA. CDR3 protein: CSVEGDSQGTIYF. The CDR3 DNA follows: TGCAGCGTGGAGGGGGATTCTCAAGGGACCATATATTTT.

This clonotype came up many times. This chain's CDR3 is CASSYSSVGRDKNIQYF. As DNA, the CDR3 is TGTGCCAGCAGTTACTCGAGCGTGGGCAGGGATAAAAACATTCAGTACTTC. The chain has TRBV6-5 and TRBJ2-4; the D gene is possibly TRBD1 (5 bases). The germline V gene has CDR1 MNHEY and CDR2 SVGAGI. The CDR3 is 17 residues long. V lost 0 bases and J 4 bases, leaving 16 bases between the germline ends.

This clonotype was picked up a small number of times. This may be a read error, as it is one base from a much larger clone. The chain recombines TRBV3-1 with TRBJ1-5; perhaps TRBD1 as D (6 bases). The V end lost 4 bases, the J end lost 5 bases, and 12 bases lay between the germline ends. Germline CDR1 LGHDT, CDR2 YNNKEL (reference sequence). The CDR3 runs 14 residues. CDR3 region: CASSPGASHQPQHF. CDR3 DNA sequence: TGTGCCAGCAGCCCAGGGGCGAGTCATCAGCCCCAGCATTTT.

This clonotype occurred once. The chain recombines TRBV7-9 with TRBJ2-7; D perhaps matches TRBD1 (6 bases). Between the trimmed V and J ends, which lost 6 bases and 2 bases, there was a span of 11 bases. There are 13 residues in the CDR3. Germline V gene sequence: CDR1 SEHNR, CDR2 FQNEAQ (reference sequence). The CDR3: CASRRDKPYEQYF. The CDR3 nucleotides are TGTGCCAGCAGACGGGACAAACCCTACGAGCAGTACTTC.

The genes are TRBV2 and TRBJ2-5; D may match TRBD1 or TRBD2 (6 bases each). The V and J ends lost 2 bases and 4 bases respectively, with 14 bases between them. This CDR3 is 15 amino acids long. Germline assignment: CDR1 SNHLY and CDR2 FYNNEI. CDR3: CASSEPVGGAETQYF. The CDR3 coding sequence is TGTGCCAGCAGTGAACCTGTGGGGGGCGCAGAGACCCAGTACTTC.

V gene TRBV12-5 combines with J gene TRBJ2-1; D is ambiguous. Germline lookup yields CDR1 LGHNT and CDR2 FRNRAP. Trimming took off 0 bases at V and 6 bases at J, with 9 bases between the two ends. This CDR3 comprises 14 residues. CDR3 region: CASGLVASLNEQFF. The CDR3 coding sequence is TGTGCTAGTGGTTTGGTAGCGAGTCTCAATGAGCAGTTCTTC.

Many counts were recorded for this clonotype. The genes are TRBV28 and TRBJ2-2; 7 bases are shared with TRBD1. CDR1 is MDHEN, CDR2 SYDVKM, per germline. The CDR3 is 17 amino acids. The junction had 14 bases not matched to a gene; V was cut back by 6 bases and J by 4 bases. The CDR3 nucleotides read TGTGCCAGCAGCAGTTTTTCGAGGGGGCGTAGCACCGGGGAGCTGTTTTTT. This encodes CASSSFSRGRSTGELFF.

This clonotype was observed once. The conserved closing phenylalanine or tryptophan is absent in this CDR3, likely reflecting a read error. The chain is built from TRBV20-1 and TRBJ2-7; D is perhaps TRBD1 or TRBD2 (7 bases each). Germline CDR1 and CDR2: DFQATT and SNEGSKA (reference sequence). There are 17 residues in the CDR3. Trimming stripped 5 bases from V and 0 bases from J, with 23 bases between. The CDR3: CSAENLAGRGNSYEQYL. DNA of the CDR3: TGCAGTGCTGAGAATTTAGCGGGCAGGGGGAACTCCTACGAGCAGTACCTC.

This chain links TRBV7-3 with TRBJ1-1; TRBD1 aligns across 7 bases. Unmatched junction bases numbered 8, after V lost 7 bases and J lost 6 bases. CDR1 and CDR2 (germline): SGHTA, FQGTGA. The CDR3 runs to 13 residues. CDR3 DNA sequence: TGTGCCAGCAAATTCGGGACAGACGCTGAAGCTTTCTTT. Encoded protein: CASKFGTDAEAFF.

The gene calls are TRBV10-2 and TRBJ2-2, with D possibly TRBD1 on 6 matching bases. V dropped 6 bases and J dropped 5 bases, with 13 bases sitting between them. From germline, CDR1 is WSHSY and CDR2 SAAADI. This CDR3 contains 14 residues. The CDR3 nucleotides read TGCGCCAGCAGGGCGGCAGGGGATACCGGGGAGCTGTTTTTT. It codes for CASRAAGDTGELFF.

This clonotype showed up just a few times. V gene TRBV6-1 combines with J gene TRBJ2-7; D is uncertain. V was shortened by 4 bases and J by 5 bases, with 9 bases between the two germline ends. Germline V CDR1 and CDR2: MNHNS, SASEGT. CDR3 length equals 12 residues. This CDR3 reads CASSALENEQYF. CDR3 nucleotide sequence: TGTGCCAGCAGTGCTTTAGAAAACGAGCAGTACTTC.

DNA for the CDR3: TGCGCCAGCAGCTTGGCCGGTGGACTAGCGGGGGGGCTAGGAGAAGAGACCCAGTACTTC. Translation gives CASSLAGGLAGGLGEETQYF. V usage is TRBV5-1 and J usage is TRBJ2-5, with 15 bases identical to TRBD2. The V gene's germline CDR1 is SGHRS and CDR2 YFSETQ. V shed 0 bases and J 3 bases; nucleotides not matched to a gene: 12. This CDR3 contains 20 residues.

In its sample, this clonotype was seen a few times. This sequence joins TRBV29-1 and TRBJ2-7, with a weak D call TRBD2 (6 bases). The V and J ends lost 6 bases and 4 bases respectively, with 22 bases between them. CDR1 and CDR2 (germline): SQVTM, ANQGSEA. The CDR3 is 15 residues long. The CDR3 spells CSVRRGGPRDYEQYF. The CDR3, as DNA: TGCAGCGTCCGTAGGGGAGGCCCGCGCGATTACGAGCAGTACTTC.